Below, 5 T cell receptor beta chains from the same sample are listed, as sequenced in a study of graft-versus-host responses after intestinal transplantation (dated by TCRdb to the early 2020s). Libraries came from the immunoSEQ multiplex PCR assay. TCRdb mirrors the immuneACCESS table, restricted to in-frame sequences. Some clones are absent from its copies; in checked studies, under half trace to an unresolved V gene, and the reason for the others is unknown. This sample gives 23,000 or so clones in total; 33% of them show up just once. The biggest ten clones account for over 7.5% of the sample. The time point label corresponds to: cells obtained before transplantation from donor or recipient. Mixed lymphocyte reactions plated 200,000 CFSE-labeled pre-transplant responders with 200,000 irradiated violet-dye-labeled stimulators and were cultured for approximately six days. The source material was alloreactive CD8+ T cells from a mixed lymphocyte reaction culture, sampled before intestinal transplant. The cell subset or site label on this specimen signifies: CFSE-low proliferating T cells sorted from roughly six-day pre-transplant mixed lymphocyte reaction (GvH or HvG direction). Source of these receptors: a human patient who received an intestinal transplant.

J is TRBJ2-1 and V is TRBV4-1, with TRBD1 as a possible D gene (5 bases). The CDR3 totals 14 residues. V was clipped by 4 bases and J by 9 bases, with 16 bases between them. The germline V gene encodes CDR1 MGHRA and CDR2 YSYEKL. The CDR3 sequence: CASSPRPNTGEQFF. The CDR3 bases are TGCGCCAGCAGCCCTCGGCCCAACACAGGTGAGCAGTTCTTC.

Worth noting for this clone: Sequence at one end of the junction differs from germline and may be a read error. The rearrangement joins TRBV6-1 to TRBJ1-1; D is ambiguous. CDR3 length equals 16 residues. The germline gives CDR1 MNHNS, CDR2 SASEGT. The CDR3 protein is CASSQAGGPLGVEAFF. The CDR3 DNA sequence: TGTGCCAGCAGTCAAGCCGGAGGTCCCCTTGGGGTCGAAGCTTTCTTT.

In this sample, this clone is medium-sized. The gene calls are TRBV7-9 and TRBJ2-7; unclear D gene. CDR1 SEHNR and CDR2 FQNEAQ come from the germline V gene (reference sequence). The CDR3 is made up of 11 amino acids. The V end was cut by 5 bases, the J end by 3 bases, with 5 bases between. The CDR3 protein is CASSLNYEQYF. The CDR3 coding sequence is TGTGCCAGCAGCCTAAACTACGAGCAGTACTTC.

Here the CDR3 reads CATSRSFWSGKKEKLFF. The CDR3 DNA reads as TGTGCCACCAGCAGATCCTTTTGGTCGGGGAAGAAGGAAAAACTGTTTTTT. The chain joins TRBV15 to TRBJ1-4; no clear D. Germline CDR1 LNHNV, CDR2 YYDKDF (reference sequence). With 2 bases removed from V and 8 bases from J, the gap between germline ends came to 21 bases. The CDR3 sequence is 17 residues long.

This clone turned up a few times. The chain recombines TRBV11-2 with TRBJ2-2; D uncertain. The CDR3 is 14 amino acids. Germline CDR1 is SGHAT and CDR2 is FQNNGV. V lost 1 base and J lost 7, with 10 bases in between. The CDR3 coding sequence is TGTGCCAGCAGCTTAGCGCCCACTCGCGGGGAGCTGTTTTTT. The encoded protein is CASSLAPTRGELFF.